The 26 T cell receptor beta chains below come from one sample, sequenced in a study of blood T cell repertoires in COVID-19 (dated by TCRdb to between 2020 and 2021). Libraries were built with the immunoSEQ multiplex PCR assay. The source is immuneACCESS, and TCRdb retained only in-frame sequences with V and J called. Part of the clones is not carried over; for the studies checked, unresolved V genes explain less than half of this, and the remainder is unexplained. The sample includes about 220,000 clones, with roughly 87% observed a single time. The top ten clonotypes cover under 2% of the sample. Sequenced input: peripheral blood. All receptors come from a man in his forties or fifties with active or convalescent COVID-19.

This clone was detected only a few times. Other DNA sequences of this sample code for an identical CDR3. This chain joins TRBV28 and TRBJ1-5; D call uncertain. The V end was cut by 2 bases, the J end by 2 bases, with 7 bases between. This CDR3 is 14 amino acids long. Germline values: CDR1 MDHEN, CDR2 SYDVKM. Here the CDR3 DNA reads TGTGCCAGCAGTTTAGTACGGGGCAATCAGCCCCAGCATTTT. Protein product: CASSLVRGNQPQHF.

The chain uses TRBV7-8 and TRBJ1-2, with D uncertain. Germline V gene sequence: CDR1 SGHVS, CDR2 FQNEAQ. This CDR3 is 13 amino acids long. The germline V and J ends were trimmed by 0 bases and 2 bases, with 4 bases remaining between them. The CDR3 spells CASSLARNYGYTF. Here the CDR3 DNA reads TGTGCCAGCAGCTTAGCGAGGAACTATGGCTACACCTTC.

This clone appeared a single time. The CDR3 DNA follows: TGTGCCAGCAGCCCCTGGGAGGAGCCCCCTTTCTATGGCTACACCTTC. It translates to CASSPWEEPPFYGYTF. The V and J genes are TRBV7-9 and TRBJ1-2; D is unclear. Germline CDR1 reads SEHNR; CDR2 reads FQNEAQ (reference sequence). The V end was cut by 5 bases, the J end by 4 bases, with 20 bases between. CDR3 length: 16 amino acids.

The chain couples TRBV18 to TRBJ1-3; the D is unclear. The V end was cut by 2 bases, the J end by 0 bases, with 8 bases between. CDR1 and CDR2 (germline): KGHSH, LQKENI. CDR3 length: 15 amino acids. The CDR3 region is CASSPGSDSGNTIYF. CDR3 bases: TGTGCCAGCTCACCAGGGAGTGACTCTGGAAACACCATATATTTT.

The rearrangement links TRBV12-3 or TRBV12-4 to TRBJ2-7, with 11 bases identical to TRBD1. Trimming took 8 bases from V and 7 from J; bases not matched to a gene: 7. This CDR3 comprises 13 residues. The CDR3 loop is CASGQGAEFEQYF. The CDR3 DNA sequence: TGTGCCAGCGGACAGGGGGCGGAATTTGAGCAGTACTTC.

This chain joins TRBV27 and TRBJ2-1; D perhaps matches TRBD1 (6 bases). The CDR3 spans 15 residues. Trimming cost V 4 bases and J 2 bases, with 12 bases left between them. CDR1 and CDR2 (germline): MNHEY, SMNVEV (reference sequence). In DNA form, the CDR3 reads TGTGCCAGCAGTTACCAGGGGAGCACCTACAATGAGCAGTTCTTC. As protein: CASSYQGSTYNEQFF.

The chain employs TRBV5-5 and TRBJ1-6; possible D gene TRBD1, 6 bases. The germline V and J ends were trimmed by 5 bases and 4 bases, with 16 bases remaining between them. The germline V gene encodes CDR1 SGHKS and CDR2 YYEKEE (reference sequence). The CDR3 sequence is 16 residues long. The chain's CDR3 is CASSPRTVDYNSPLHF. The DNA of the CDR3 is TGTGCCAGCAGTCCCCGGACAGTTGATTATAATTCACCCCTCCACTTT.

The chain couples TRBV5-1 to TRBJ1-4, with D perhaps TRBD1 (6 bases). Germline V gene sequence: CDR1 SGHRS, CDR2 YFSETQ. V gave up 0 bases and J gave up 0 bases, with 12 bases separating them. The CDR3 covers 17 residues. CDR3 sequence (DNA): TGCGCCAGCAGCTTGGTTCCAACAGGGACAACTAATGAAAAACTGTTTTTT. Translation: CASSLVPTGTTNEKLFF. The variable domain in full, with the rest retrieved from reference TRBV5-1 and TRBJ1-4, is KAGVTQTPRYLIKTRGQQVTLSCSPISGHRSVSWYQQTPGQGLQFLFEYFSETQRNKGNFPGRFSGRQFSNSRSEMNVSTLELGDSALYLCASSLVPTGTTNEKLFFGSGTQLSVL.

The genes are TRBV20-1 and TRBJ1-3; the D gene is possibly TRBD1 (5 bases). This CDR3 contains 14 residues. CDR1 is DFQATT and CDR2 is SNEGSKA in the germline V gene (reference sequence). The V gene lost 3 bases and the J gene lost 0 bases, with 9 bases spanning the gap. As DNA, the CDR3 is TGCAGTGCTAGTAAGGGGCGCTCTGGAAACACCATATATTTT. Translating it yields CSASKGRSGNTIYF.

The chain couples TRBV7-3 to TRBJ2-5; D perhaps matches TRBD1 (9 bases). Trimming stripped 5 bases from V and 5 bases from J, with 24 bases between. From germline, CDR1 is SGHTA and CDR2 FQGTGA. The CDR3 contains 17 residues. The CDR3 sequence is CASSPRGGQGTAETQYF. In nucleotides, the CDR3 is TGTGCCAGCAGCCCCCGGGGGGGACAGGGAACAGCGGAGACCCAGTACTTC.

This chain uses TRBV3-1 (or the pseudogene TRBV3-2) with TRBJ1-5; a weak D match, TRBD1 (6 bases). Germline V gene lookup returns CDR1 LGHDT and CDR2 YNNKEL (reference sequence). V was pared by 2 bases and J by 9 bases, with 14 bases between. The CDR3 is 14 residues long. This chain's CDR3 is CASSQMGGPGPQHF. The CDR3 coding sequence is TGTGCCAGCAGCCAAATGGGGGGGCCAGGGCCCCAGCATTTT.

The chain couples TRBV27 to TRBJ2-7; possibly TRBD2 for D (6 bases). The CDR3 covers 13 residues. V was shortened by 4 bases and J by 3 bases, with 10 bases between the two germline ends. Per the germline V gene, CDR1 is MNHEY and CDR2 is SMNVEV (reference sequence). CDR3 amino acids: CASSYSGDYEQYF. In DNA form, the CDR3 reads TGTGCCAGCAGTTATTCGGGAGACTACGAGCAGTACTTC.

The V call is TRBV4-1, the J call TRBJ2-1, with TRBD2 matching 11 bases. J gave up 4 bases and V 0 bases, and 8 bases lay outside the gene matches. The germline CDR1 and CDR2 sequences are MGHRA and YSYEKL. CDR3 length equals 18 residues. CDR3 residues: CASSQDPTSGGRYNEQFF. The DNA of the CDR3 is TGCGCCAGCAGCCAAGACCCCACTAGCGGGGGAAGGTACAATGAGCAGTTCTTC.

This chain's CDR3 is CASSSTDSGEQFF. The CDR3 nucleotides read TGTGCCAGCTCGTCGACTGACTCAGGGGAGCAGTTCTTC. V is TRBV18 and J is TRBJ2-1, with D maybe TRBD1 (5 bases). The V gene lost 6 bases and the J gene lost 10 bases, with 16 bases spanning the gap. In germline, CDR1 is KGHSH, CDR2 LQKENI. This CDR3 comprises 13 residues.

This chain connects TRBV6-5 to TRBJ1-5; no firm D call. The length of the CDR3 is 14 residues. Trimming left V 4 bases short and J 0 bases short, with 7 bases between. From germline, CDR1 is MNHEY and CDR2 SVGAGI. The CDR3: CASSSRFSNQPQHF. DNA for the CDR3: TGTGCCAGCAGTTCCCGTTTTAGCAATCAGCCCCAGCATTTT.

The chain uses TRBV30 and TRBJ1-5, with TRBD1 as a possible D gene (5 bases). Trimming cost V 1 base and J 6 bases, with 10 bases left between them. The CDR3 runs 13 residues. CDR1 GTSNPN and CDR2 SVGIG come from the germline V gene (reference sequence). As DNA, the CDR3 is TGTGCCTGGAGTGGGGGGGAGGGTCAGCCCCAGCATTTT. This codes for CAWSGGEGQPQHF. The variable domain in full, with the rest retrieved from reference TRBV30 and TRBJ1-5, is SQTIHQWPATLVQPVGSPLSLECTVEGTSNPNLYWYRQAAGRGLQLLFYSVGIGQISSEVPQNLSASRPQDRQFILSSKKLLLSDSGFYLCAWSGGEGQPQHFGDGTRLSIL.

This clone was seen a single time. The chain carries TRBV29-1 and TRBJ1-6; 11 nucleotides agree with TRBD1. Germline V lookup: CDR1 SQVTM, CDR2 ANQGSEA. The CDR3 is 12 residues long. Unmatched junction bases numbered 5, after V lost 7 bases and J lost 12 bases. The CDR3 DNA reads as TGCAGCGCCGGGACAGGGGGGAAACCCCTCCACTTT. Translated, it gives CSAGTGGKPLHF.

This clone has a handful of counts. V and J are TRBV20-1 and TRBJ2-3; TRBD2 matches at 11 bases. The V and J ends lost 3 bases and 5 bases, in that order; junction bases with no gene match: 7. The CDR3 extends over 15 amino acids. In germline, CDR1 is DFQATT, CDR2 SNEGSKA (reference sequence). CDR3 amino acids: CSASSLAGGRDTQYF. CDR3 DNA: TGCAGTGCTAGTTCTCTAGCGGGAGGTAGAGATACGCAGTATTTT.

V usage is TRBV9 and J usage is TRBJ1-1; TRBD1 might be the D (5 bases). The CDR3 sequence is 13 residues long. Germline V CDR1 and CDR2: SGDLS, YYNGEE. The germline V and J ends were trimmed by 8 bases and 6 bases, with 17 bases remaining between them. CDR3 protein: CASSKGSYPEAFF. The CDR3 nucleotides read TGTGCCAGTTCGAAGGGGTCCTACCCTGAAGCTTTCTTT.

The CDR3 loop is CATFPGAWGSPLHF. The CDR3 coding sequence is TGTGCCACGTTCCCGGGAGCCTGGGGTTCACCCCTCCACTTT. The chain couples TRBV28 to TRBJ1-6; no clear D gene. CDR3 size: 14 residues. CDR1 is MDHEN, CDR2 SYDVKM, per germline. V lost 10 bases and J lost 9, with 19 bases in between.

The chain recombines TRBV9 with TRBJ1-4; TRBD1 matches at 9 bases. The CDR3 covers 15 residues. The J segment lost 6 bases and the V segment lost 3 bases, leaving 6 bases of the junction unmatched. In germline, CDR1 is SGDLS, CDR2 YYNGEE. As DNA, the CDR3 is TGTGCCAGCAGCGAAACAGGGGGCGGTCATGAAAAACTGTTTTTT. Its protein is CASSETGGGHEKLFF. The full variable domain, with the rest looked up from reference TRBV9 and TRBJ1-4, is DSGVTQTPKHLITATGQRVTLRCSPRSGDLSVYWYQQSLDQGLQFLIQYYNGEERAKGNILERFSAQQFPDLHSELNLSSLELGDSALYFCASSETGGGHEKLFFGSGTQLSVL.

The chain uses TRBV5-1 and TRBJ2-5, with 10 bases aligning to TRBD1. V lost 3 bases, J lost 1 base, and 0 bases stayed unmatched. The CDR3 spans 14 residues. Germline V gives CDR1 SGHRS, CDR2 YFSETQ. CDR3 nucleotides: TGCGCCAGCAGCTGGGACAGGGGCCAAGAGACCCAGTACTTC. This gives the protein CASSWDRGQETQYF. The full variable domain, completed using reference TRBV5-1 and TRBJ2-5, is KAGVTQTPRYLIKTRGQQVTLSCSPISGHRSVSWYQQTPGQGLQFLFEYFSETQRNKGNFPGRFSGRQFSNSRSEMNVSTLELGDSALYLCASSWDRGQETQYFGPGTRLLVL.

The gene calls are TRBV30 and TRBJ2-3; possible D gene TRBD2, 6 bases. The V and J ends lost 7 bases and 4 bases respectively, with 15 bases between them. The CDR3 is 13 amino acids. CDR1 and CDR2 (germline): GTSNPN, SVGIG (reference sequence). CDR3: CAFQTGVADTQYF. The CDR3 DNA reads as TGTGCCTTCCAGACGGGGGTAGCAGATACGCAGTATTTT.

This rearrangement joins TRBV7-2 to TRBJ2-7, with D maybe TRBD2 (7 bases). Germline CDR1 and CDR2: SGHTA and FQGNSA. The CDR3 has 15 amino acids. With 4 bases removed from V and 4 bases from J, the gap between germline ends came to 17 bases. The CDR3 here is CASSWGGPPEYEQYF. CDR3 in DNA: TGTGCCAGCAGCTGGGGGGGCCCGCCTGAGTACGAGCAGTACTTC.

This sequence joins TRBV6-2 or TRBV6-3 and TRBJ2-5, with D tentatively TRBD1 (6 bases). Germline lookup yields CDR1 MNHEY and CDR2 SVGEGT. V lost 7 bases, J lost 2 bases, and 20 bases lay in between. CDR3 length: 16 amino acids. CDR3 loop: CASTPTIDRSQETQYF. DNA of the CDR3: TGTGCCAGCACCCCGACCATAGACAGGTCGCAAGAGACCCAGTACTTC.

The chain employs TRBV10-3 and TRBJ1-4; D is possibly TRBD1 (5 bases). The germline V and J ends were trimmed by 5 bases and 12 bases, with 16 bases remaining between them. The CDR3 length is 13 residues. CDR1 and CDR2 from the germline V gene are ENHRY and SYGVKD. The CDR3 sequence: CAISRPGGGELFF. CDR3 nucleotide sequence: TGTGCCATCAGTCGACCGGGCGGAGGGGAACTGTTTTTT.